This is a list of T cell receptor beta chains from one sample in a study of response to subunit inactivated influenza vaccine. TCRdb used MiXCR to reprocess the RT-PCR reads, holding one entry per CDR3 protein. The table shows approximately 680,000 distinct CDR3 sequences, with 15% to 19% occurring only once. The starting material was PBMCs from blood, obtained about 11 days after vaccination. The receptors were gathered from a man between 50 and 59 years old who received an inactivated influenza vaccine. CDR3s include the opening cysteine and the closing phenylalanine or tryptophan. The D gene is left open where the match is weak. The size of a clone is reported for some rows only, either as once, few or many, or as a class for expanded clones.

TRBJ2-7	few	.	TRBV29-1	CSVIRGHGSSYEQYF	TGCAGCGTTATTAGGGGACATGGGAGCTCCTACGAGCAGTACTTC
TRBJ1-1	.	TRBD1	TRBV7-2	CASSPAQGASTEAFF	TGTGCCAGCAGCCCCGCTCAGGGGGCATCGACTGAAGCTTTCTTT
TRBJ2-1	.	TRBD1	TRBV14	CASSRYQGAQQFF	TGTGCCAGCAGCCGCTATCAGGGGGCACAGCAGTTCTTC
TRBJ2-2	.	.	TRBV12-3/TRBV12-4	CASRFGGSGELFF	TGTGCCAGCAGGTTTGGGGGATCCGGGGAGCTGTTTTTT
TRBJ1-1	.	.	TRBV2	CASRGLPSRGEDTEAFF	TGTGCCAGCAGGGGCCTGCCGTCACGGGGAGAGGACACTGAAGCTTTCTTT
TRBJ2-3	once	.	TRBV6-1	CASRSDGSYTDTQYF	TGTGCCAGCAGAAGCGACGGGAGCTACACAGATACGCAGTATTTT
TRBJ2-7	few	TRBD2	TRBV7-2	CASSRGGVYEQYF	TGTGCCAGCAGTAGGGGAGGGGTATACGAGCAGTACTTC
TRBJ1-2	many	TRBD1	TRBV7-9	CASSLAGQGPLYGYTF	TGTGCCAGCAGCTTAGCGGGACAGGGGCCTCTGTATGGCTACACCTTC
TRBJ2-1	.	TRBD2	TRBV4-1	CASSQDWLAGVYEQFF	TGCGCCAGCAGCCAAGATTGGCTAGCGGGGGTATATGAGCAGTTCTTC
TRBJ2-1	.	TRBD2	TRBV19	CASSRMWTSQEGEQFF	TGTGCCAGTAGTCGGATGTGGACTAGCCAGGAGGGTGAGCAGTTCTTC
TRBJ1-2	.	TRBD1	TRBV19	CATRTGLHGYTF	TGTGCCACTCGGACAGGGCTACATGGCTACACCTTC
TRBJ2-1	few	.	TRBV18	CASSRTEGTSSAGEQFF	TGTGCCAGCTCACGTACGGAAGGGACATCTTCCGCGGGTGAGCAGTTCTTC
TRBJ2-7	few	TRBD1	TRBV29-1	CSAAGTAYEQYF	TGCAGCGCAGCCGGGACAGCCTACGAGCAGTACTTC
TRBJ2-7	.	TRBD1	TRBV20-1	CSARGGTGGYEQYF	TGCAGTGCTAGAGGGGGGACAGGGGGTTACGAGCAGTACTTC
TRBJ2-3	.	.	TRBV29-1	CSDPSWGVLVGDTDTQYF	TGCAGCGACCCGTCTTGGGGCGTCTTGGTTGGCGACACAGATACGCAGTATTTT
TRBJ2-2	many	.	TRBV12-3/TRBV12-4	CASSLRDTYTGELFF	TGTGCCAGCAGTCTCCGGGACACCTACACCGGGGAGCTGTTTTTT
TRBJ2-7	.	TRBD2	TRBV7-2	CASSDRTSGIYEHYF	TGTGCCAGCAGCGACCGGACTAGCGGGATCTACGAGCACTACTTC
TRBJ2-1	few	.	TRBV29-1	CSAVWRADHEQFF	TGCAGCGCCGTCTGGCGGGCGGATCATGAGCAGTTCTTC
TRBJ2-7	.	.	TRBV7-2	CASSLAVSNMYEQYF	TGTGCCAGCAGCTTAGCGGTGTCAAATATGTACGAGCAGTACTTC
TRBJ2-2	few	TRBD1	TRBV10-3	CAISGQGANTGELFF	TGTGCCATCAGTGGGCAGGGGGCGAACACCGGGGAGCTGTTTTTT
TRBJ2-2	.	.	TRBV2	CASRGFGGELFF	TGTGCCAGCAGAGGGTTTGGCGGGGAGCTGTTTTTT
TRBJ2-5	few	.	TRBV11-1	CASSLGWDQYF	TGTGCCAGCAGCTTAGGGTGGGACCAGTACTTC
TRBJ1-3	.	.	TRBV4-1	CASSQDSGLGNTIYF	TGCGCCAGCAGCCAAGATTCGGGTCTTGGAAACACCATATATTTT
TRBJ2-7	.	.	TRBV6-2/TRBV6-3	CASSYAVPRGHEQYF	TGTGCCAGCAGTTACGCAGTCCCTCGGGGCCACGAGCAGTACTTC
TRBJ2-1	few	.	TRBV18	CASSSALYNEQFF	TGTGCCAGCTCATCAGCACTTTACAATGAGCAGTTCTTC
TRBJ2-7	few	.	TRBV4-2	CASSHTGISGEQYF	TGTGCCAGCAGCCACACCGGGATTTCGGGGGAGCAGTACTTC